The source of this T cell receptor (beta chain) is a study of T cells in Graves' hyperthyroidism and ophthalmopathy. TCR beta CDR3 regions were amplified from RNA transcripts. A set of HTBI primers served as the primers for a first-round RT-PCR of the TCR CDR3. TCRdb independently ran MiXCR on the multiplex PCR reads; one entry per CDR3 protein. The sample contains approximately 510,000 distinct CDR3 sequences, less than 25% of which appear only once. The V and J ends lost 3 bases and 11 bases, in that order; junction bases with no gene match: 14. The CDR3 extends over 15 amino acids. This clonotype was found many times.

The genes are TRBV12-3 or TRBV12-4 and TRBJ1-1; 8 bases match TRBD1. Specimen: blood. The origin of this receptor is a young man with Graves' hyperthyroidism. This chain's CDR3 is CASSFDGQGPPGAFF. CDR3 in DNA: TGTGCCAGCAGTTTTGATGGACAGGGACCACCCGGGGCTTTCTTT.